This entry concerns a single T cell receptor beta chain. Antigen specificity is unknown. This sample is part of a study of cytomegalovirus exposure and HLA in healthy donors. Broader study findings: Reportedly, a later analysis found an Asian-associated ancestry cluster had fewer N-insertions than the approximately 670-donor mean. In vitro, three CMV-associated chains proved specific for CMV antigens. What a later analysis showed was that several of the most significant clusters appeared linked to common viral pathogens. Association with HLA alleles at 0.05 false discovery rate was found for about 17,000 TCR beta sequences in a later analysis.

PCR involved 60 Vbeta and 13 Jbeta primers. The table came from immunoSEQ multiplex PCR; TCRdb's copy has only in-frame clones and leaves some out. The table records approximately 80,000 clones, over 70% of them present only once. The CDR3 totals 15 residues. Losses at the gene ends were 6 bases for V and 6 bases for J; bases not matched to a gene: 8. Looked up from germline, CDR1 is MNHEY and CDR2 is SMNVEV (reference sequence). The specimen sequenced was PBMCs. The gene calls are TRBV27 and TRBJ1-4; 9 bases match TRBD1. The TCR originated in a man between 25 and 39 years old in good health and CMV-seropositive. The CDR3 protein is CASSMGQGSHEKLFF. As DNA, the CDR3 is TGTGCCAGCAGCATGGGACAGGGATCGCATGAAAAACTGTTTTTT.